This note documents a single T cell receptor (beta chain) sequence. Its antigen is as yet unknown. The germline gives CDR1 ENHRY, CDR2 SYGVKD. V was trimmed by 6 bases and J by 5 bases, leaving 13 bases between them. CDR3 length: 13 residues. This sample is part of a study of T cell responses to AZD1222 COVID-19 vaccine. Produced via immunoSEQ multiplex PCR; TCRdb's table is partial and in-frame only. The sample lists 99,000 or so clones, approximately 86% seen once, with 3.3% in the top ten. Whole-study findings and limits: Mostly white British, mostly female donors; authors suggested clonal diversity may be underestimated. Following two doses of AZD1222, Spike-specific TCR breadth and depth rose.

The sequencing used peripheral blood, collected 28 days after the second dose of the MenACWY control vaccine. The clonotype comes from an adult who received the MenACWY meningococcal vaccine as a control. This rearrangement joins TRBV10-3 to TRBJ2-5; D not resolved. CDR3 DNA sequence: TGTGCCATCAGGGATGGTAGGAGCGAGACCCAGTACTTC. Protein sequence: CAIRDGRSETQYF.